This T cell receptor beta chain was identified during a study of blood T cells in healthy people across ages (dated by TCRdb to the mid-2010s). Notes on the research overall: In model experiments, template switching captured roughly one uniquely barcoded TCR beta cDNA molecule for every two T cells. The study analyzed two additional independent replicas of 1 million unique cDNA reads from the same blood draw for two donors, one aged 18 to 30 and one aged 80 or older. Using deep sequencing normalized with unique cDNA molecular identifiers, the study measured how TCR beta repertoire diversity changes with age. To avoid experimental bias, donors of different ages were randomly spread across the sequencing lanes. Four age groups were formed from the donors: young (average approximately 15 years), middle-aged (less than 40), aged (approximately 60) and long-lived (roughly 81).

The method behind the library was 5' RACE. These reads were obtained on an Illumina HiSeq 2500. A second PCR of about 7 to 12 cycles was run with a J-beta primer mix and a sample-barcoded 5' primer. A template-switch 5' adaptor carrying 12 random nucleotides introduced a unique molecular identifier onto each TCR beta cDNA molecule. Each sample yielded at least 3 million CDR3-containing paired-end reads. All of the RNA was converted into first-strand cDNA using the Mint cDNA synthesis kit, with a TRBC-specific oligonucleotide serving as the primer. After uracil-DNA glycosylase treatment, a first 18-cycle PCR used universal primers M1SS and BC2_uni_R on all cDNA. From the authors' description of their analysis: For normalization, 1 million high-quality reads were randomly selected from each sample, with every read carrying a distinct molecular identifier. Instead of being binned into consensus sequences, reads that shared molecular identifiers were thrown out. MiTCR, with a Q25 quality threshold and the strictest error-elimination algorithm, was used for CDR3 identification, clonotype clustering and error correction. A nonparametric unseen species model with Euler transformation was used to estimate a lower bound on total TCR beta diversity. In TCRdb, the public reads were trimmed at Q25 with fastp and aligned with MiXCR, with productive beta chains retained. Each entry merges the rows of one CDR3 protein and shows their most common DNA and genes. These V and J calls rely on TCRdb rather than the paper's analysis. The sample table contains about 680,000 distinct CDR3 sequences; only one count was recorded for 49% of them. The ten biggest clones cover about a third of the sample.

Results the study describes overall, beyond this receptor: As age increased, observed TCR beta diversity per million T cells dropped in a roughly linear way, and a significant reduction was already evident by age 40. Total diversity estimates from one million sequenced T cells were considered lower bounds and underestimates. Because the CMV infection status of the donors was unknown, age-related changes in expanded clonotypes may potentially have been confounded. The percentage of naive T cells measured by flow cytometry correlated strongly with observed TCR beta diversity. Compared with the aged group, more naive CD4+ T cells, fewer expanded clones and increased TCR diversity were shown by the long-lived group, suggesting age selection. Conclusive comparison of naive and antigen-experienced compartments was prevented by the profiling of bulk unsorted PBMCs.

The roughly 37 donors, aged about 6 to 95 years, were systemically healthy Caucasian individuals from Russia. Roughly 9.5 milliliters of peripheral blood were drawn from each donor into EDTA-treated Vacutainer tubes. Ficoll-Paque density-gradient centrifugation was used to isolate PBMCs, with at least 7 million per sample. Trizol reagent was used to extract total RNA from the PBMCs, yielding at least 5.5 micrograms per sample. The percentages of naive CD45RAhigh/CD27high T cells were determined by flow cytometry on a PBMC aliquot from every donor. A word on this clonotype: The antigen it recognizes is unknown. Base-call qualities are not available, and no considerably larger clone is one nucleotide away.

V was cut back by 2 bases and J by 9 bases, leaving a gap of 23 bases between them. The CDR3 measures 18 amino acids from cysteine to phenylalanine. Left in the record is the CDR3 DNA by itself, 54 bases read in frame from the first base. The germline V gene gives CDR1 as MNHEY and CDR2 as SVGAGI. Source material: blood. The clonotype was recovered from a woman aged 55-69 years in good health. The chain couples TRBV6-5 to TRBJ1-6; the D region possibly corresponds to TRBD1 (6 bases align). In nucleotide form, the sequence is TGTGCCAGCAGTTACACCCGACGGGACCGGGGGCCTAGTTCACCCCTCCACTTT. Translated, this gives CASSYTRRDRGPSSPLHF.